This TCR beta chain appears in the sequencing data of a study of siplizumab effects on memory and regulatory T cells. Data came from immunoSEQ multiplex PCR; TCRdb stores just in-frame clones and leaves some out. This table holds about 120,000 clones, approximately 94% found once. Trimming removed 4 bases from V and 0 bases from J, with 8 bases in between. Per the germline V gene, CDR1 is SGDLS and CDR2 is YYNGEE. The CDR3 loop spans 15 amino acids. The rearrangement uses TRBV9 and TRBJ2-6; D uncertain. Sequencing used non-Treg CD4+ T cells sorted from blood. The source of this sequence is a human donor in good health. The CDR3 loop is CASSPQTSGANVLTF. DNA for the CDR3: TGTGCCAGCAGCCCTCAGACCTCTGGGGCCAACGTCCTGACTTTC.